The clone carrying this T cell receptor beta chain was observed at least ten times. Its specificity is unknown. The sample is drawn from a study of glioma-infiltrating T cells. TCR alpha and beta CDR3 regions were amplified from RNA using iRepertoire nested multiplex PCR. Tissue mRNA or PBMC total RNA, roughly 85-450 ng, went into one-step reverse transcription and amplification. TCRdb reanalysed the multiplex PCR reads using MiXCR and keeps one entry per CDR3 protein. This sample has 100,000 to 150,000 distinct CDR3 sequences; around 23% occur once, and the top ten carry 13% to 15%. Unmatched junction bases numbered 6, after V lost 0 bases and J lost 2 bases. Germline V CDR1 and CDR2: MNHNS, SASEGT. The CDR3 length is 16 residues. Study-level results: Tissue-blood divergence was below expectation in non-neoplastic patients, above in gliomas. Only very few CDR3 sequences appeared in both tissue and blood.

This clonotype was sampled from a human donor with low-grade glioma or glioblastoma, undergoing nonglioma brain surgery, or in good health (not recorded which). The sequenced sample consisted of glioma tissue, nonneoplastic brain tissue, or PBMCs (not recorded which). V gene TRBV6-1 combines with J gene TRBJ2-7; 8 nucleotides align to TRBD2. Here the CDR3 reads CASSEAGSGAPYEQYF. DNA of the CDR3: TGTGCCAGCAGTGAAGCGGGTAGCGGGGCCCCCTACGAGCAGTACTTC.